The 24 T cell receptor beta chains below come from one sample, sequenced in a study of T cells in Graves' hyperthyroidism and ophthalmopathy. Authors of the study amplified TCR beta CDR3 regions from RNA transcripts. The TCR CDR3 first-round RT-PCR relied on the HTBI primer set. TCRdb processed the multiplex PCR reads anew with MiXCR; each CDR3 protein has one entry. Seen here are 530,000 or so distinct CDR3 sequences, 17% observed once, and the top ten hold around 17%. Specimen: blood. The receptors stem from a woman aged 18 to 35 with Graves' ophthalmopathy.

This clonotype was seen only once. The rearrangement uses TRBV15 and TRBJ1-3, with unresolved D. V dropped 6 bases and J dropped 2 bases, with 5 bases sitting between them. This CDR3 spans 12 amino acids. Germline V gene lookup returns CDR1 LNHNV and CDR2 YYDKDF (reference sequence). The CDR3 loop is CATSPPGNTIYF. CDR3 bases: TGTGCCACCAGTCCCCCTGGAAACACCATATATTTT.

This clonotype was recorded at least ten times. V usage is TRBV7-2 and J usage is TRBJ1-1; D possibly corresponds to TRBD1 (6 bases). The CDR3 loop spans 16 amino acids. Trimming pared 8 bases from V and 1 base from J, leaving 20 bases between. Germline V CDR1 and CDR2: SGHTA, FQGNSA. Written as DNA, the CDR3 is TGTGCCAGCGGCCTTGGGTGGGGGCCGTGGAACACTGAAGCTTTCTTT. This gives the protein CASGLGWGPWNTEAFF.

The gene calls are TRBV27 and TRBJ2-7; D is ambiguous. This CDR3 has 13 amino acids. The ends were cut back, 6 bases at V and 1 base at J, with 10 bases in the middle. Per germline, CDR1 MNHEY and CDR2 SMNVEV (reference sequence). The CDR3 reads CASRTGRSYEQYF. The DNA for the CDR3 is TGTGCCAGCAGGACCGGACGGTCCTACGAGCAGTACTTC.

This clonotype was counted ten times or more. The chain joins TRBV28 to TRBJ1-3; 7 positions agree with TRBD1. This CDR3 comprises 16 residues. V lost 6 bases and J lost 2; bases outside the gene matches: 10. CDR1 is MDHEN, CDR2 SYDVKM, per germline. CDR3 sequence reads: CASSKTGNSPGNTIYF. Here the CDR3 DNA reads TGTGCCAGCAGCAAGACAGGGAATAGTCCTGGAAACACCATATATTTT.

This chain uses TRBV11-3 with TRBJ1-2, with no clear D. Germline-derived CDR1 and CDR2 are SGHNT and YENEEA. CDR3 length: 14 residues. Trimming removed 3 bases from V and 5 bases from J, with 13 bases in between. The CDR3, as DNA: TGTGCCAGCAGCTTGGGAACAGAGAAGTATGGCTACACCTTC. Translation: CASSLGTEKYGYTF.

This clonotype was seen repeatedly, ten times or more. V is TRBV20-1 and J is TRBJ1-3, with no clear D. The CDR3 totals 12 residues. V was cut by 7 bases and J by 0 bases, with 7 bases left in between. Germline CDR1 and CDR2: DFQATT and SNEGSKA (reference sequence). The CDR3 loop is CSVQSSGNTIYF. CDR3 nucleotide sequence: TGCAGTGTACAGAGCTCTGGAAACACCATATATTTT.

This clonotype was recorded many times. The rearrangement links TRBV28 to TRBJ2-5; a weak D match, TRBD2 (6 bases). Germline V CDR1 and CDR2: MDHEN, SYDVKM. The CDR3 sequence is 16 residues long. V shed 5 bases and J shed 0 bases, with 16 bases lying between them. CDR3 protein: CASSPLLAVYQETQYF. Here the CDR3 DNA reads TGTGCCAGCAGTCCCCTACTAGCCGTGTACCAAGAGACCCAGTACTTC.

The sample holds many counts of this clonotype. The chain links TRBV30 to TRBJ1-1, with a tentative D call TRBD1 (6 bases). The CDR3 spans 12 residues. Germline V gene data show CDR1 as GTSNPN and CDR2 as SVGIG (reference sequence). The V end was cut by 1 base, the J end by 6 bases, with 9 bases between. CDR3 sequence: CAWSEGGAEAFF. DNA for the CDR3: TGTGCCTGGAGTGAAGGGGGAGCTGAAGCTTTCTTT. Filled out from reference TRBV30 and TRBJ1-1, the complete variable domain reads SQTIHQWPATLVQPVGSPLSLECTVEGTSNPNLYWYRQAAGRGLQLLFYSVGIGQISSEVPQNLSASRPQDRQFILSSKKLLLSDSGFYLCAWSEGGAEAFFGQGTRLTVV.

A few counts support this clonotype. The chain has TRBV6-1 and TRBJ1-5; D is uncertain. Between the trimmed V and J ends, which lost 6 bases and 7 bases, there was a span of 19 bases. The CDR3 spans 15 residues. Germline V gives CDR1 MNHNS, CDR2 SASEGT. In nucleotides, the CDR3 is TGTGCCAGCAGAGATCCGACACGGGGAGGACAGCCCCAGCATTTT. Protein product: CASRDPTRGGQPQHF.

This clonotype was seen a few times. The J gene is TRBJ1-5, the V gene TRBV28, with 8 bases fitting TRBD1. Trimming took 6 bases from V and 7 from J; bases not matched to a gene: 8. CDR1 is MDHEN, CDR2 SYDVKM, per germline. The length of the CDR3 is 14 residues. Written as DNA, the CDR3 is TGTGCCAGCAGGGACAGGGCCGCAGGCCAGCCCCAGCATTTT. Translation: CASRDRAAGQPQHF.

The sample holds a few counts of this clonotype. The chain employs TRBV29-1 and TRBJ1-2; 8 bases agree with TRBD1. The CDR3 sequence is 13 residues long. Germline assignment: CDR1 SQVTM and CDR2 ANQGSEA. With 1 base clipped from V and 8 bases from J, the junction kept 6 bases outside the gene matches. CDR3 amino acids: CSVEGQGWDGYTF. CDR3 DNA sequence: TGCAGCGTTGAAGGACAGGGGTGGGACGGCTACACCTTC.

There are many counts of this clonotype. The rearrangement links TRBV7-2 to TRBJ2-7; 8 positions agree with TRBD2. The CDR3 loop spans 13 amino acids. CDR1 SGHTA and CDR2 FQGNSA come from the germline V gene. After removal of 6 bases from V and 5 bases from J, the junction contained 6 bases not matched to a gene. DNA for the CDR3: TGTGCCAGCAGTCCCACGGGGGGGAACGAGCAGTACTTC. Translation gives CASSPTGGNEQYF.

This clonotype has more than one count but fewer than ten. The chain joins TRBV7-9 to TRBJ2-3; D gene uncertain. Germline V gene data show CDR1 as SEHNR and CDR2 as FQNEAQ (reference sequence). There are 14 residues in the CDR3. V was shortened by 3 bases and J by 0 bases, with 7 bases between the two germline ends. The CDR3 nucleotides are TGTGCCAGCAGCTTTGTAGAAAGCACAGATACGCAGTATTTT. This codes for CASSFVESTDTQYF.

This clonotype was seen a handful of times. The rearrangement uses TRBV5-6 and TRBJ2-5; 8 bases fit TRBD1. Per germline, CDR1 SGHDT and CDR2 YYEEEE. This CDR3 has 14 amino acids. After removal of 2 bases from V and 2 bases from J, the junction contained 2 bases not matched to a gene. For the CDR3, the DNA is TGTGCCAGCAGCTTTGGACAGGGACAAGAGACCCAGTACTTC. Translation: CASSFGQGQETQYF.

In its sample, this clonotype was seen a few times. V gene TRBV4-2 combines with J gene TRBJ2-2, with 8 bases that match TRBD2. Germline lookup yields CDR1 LGHNA and CDR2 YNFKEQ. The CDR3 is made up of 14 amino acids. Unmatched junction bases numbered 4, after V lost 4 bases and J lost 6 bases. Here the CDR3 DNA reads TGTGCCAGCAGCCTGGGACTAGGAGCCGGGGAGCTGTTTTTT. This gives the protein CASSLGLGAGELFF.

As regards this clonotype: The CDR3 does not close with the conserved phenylalanine or tryptophan, likely indicating a read error. This chain connects TRBV20-1 to TRBJ2-5, with D unclear. Germline V gives CDR1 DFQATT, CDR2 SNEGSKA (reference sequence). The CDR3 is 15 residues long. Between the trimmed V and J ends, which lost 1 base and 0 bases, there was a span of 12 bases. The CDR3 bases are TGCAGTGCTAGAGGGCTAGGGCCTAACCAAGAGACCCAGTACCTC. This codes for CSARGLGPNQETQYL.

A few counts support this clonotype. This chain joins TRBV2 and TRBJ2-6; D uncertain. Germline V gene data show CDR1 as SNHLY and CDR2 as FYNNEI. This CDR3 is 16 amino acids long. V shed 2 bases and J shed 0 bases, with 8 bases lying between them. The CDR3 DNA reads as TGTGCCAGCAGTGAATCCATAGTCTCTGGGGCCAACGTCCTGACTTTC. Protein sequence: CASSESIVSGANVLTF.

Many counts were recorded for this clonotype. The chain has TRBV30 and TRBJ2-3, with D possibly being TRBD2 (6 bases). Germline-derived CDR1 and CDR2 are GTSNPN and SVGIG (reference sequence). The CDR3 runs to 14 residues. With 1 base removed from V and 4 bases from J, the gap between germline ends came to 12 bases. DNA for the CDR3: TGTGCCTGGAGTGCCGGGGGTTCGGCAGATACGCAGTATTTT. This translates into CAWSAGGSADTQYF.

This clonotype was detected only a few times. This sequence joins TRBV25-1 and TRBJ2-5, with TRBD1 as a possible D gene (6 bases). The CDR3 contains 14 residues. The ends were cut back, 0 bases at V and 4 bases at J, with 9 bases in the middle. The germline V gene has CDR1 MGHDK and CDR2 SYGVNS. CDR3 loop: CASSEYTTGETQYF. In DNA form, the CDR3 reads TGTGCCAGCAGTGAATATACGACAGGAGAGACCCAGTACTTC.

This clonotype was picked up many times. The V call is TRBV11-2, the J call TRBJ2-5; D gene uncertain. Germline V lookup: CDR1 SGHAT, CDR2 FQNNGV. The CDR3 spans 14 residues. V dropped 2 bases and J dropped 5 bases, with 12 bases sitting between them. The CDR3, as DNA: TGTGCCAGCAGCTTAACCTACTTCGACGAGACCCAGTACTTC. The encoded protein is CASSLTYFDETQYF.

This clonotype was detected many times. CDR3 in amino acids: CSARDGFGSEAFF. Written as DNA, the CDR3 is TGCAGTGCTAGAGATGGTTTCGGCAGTGAAGCTTTCTTT. The rearrangement uses TRBV20-1 and TRBJ1-1, with no clear D. V gave up 0 bases and J gave up 7 bases, with 12 bases separating them. Germline V lookup: CDR1 DFQATT, CDR2 SNEGSKA (reference sequence). The CDR3 has 13 residues.

Many counts were recorded for this clonotype. CDR3 nucleotides: TGTGCCAGCAGTGGCCGGGGATACAATGAGCAGTTCTTC. It is translated as CASSGRGYNEQFF. This chain links TRBV28 with TRBJ2-1; the D gene is possibly TRBD2 (5 bases). The ends were cut back, 5 bases at V and 4 bases at J, with 9 bases in the middle. The CDR3 length is 13 residues. In germline, CDR1 is MDHEN, CDR2 SYDVKM.

This clonotype was seen many times. The V call is TRBV20-1, the J call TRBJ2-2; 10 bases agree with TRBD2. The V gene's germline CDR1 is DFQATT and CDR2 SNEGSKA (reference sequence). The CDR3 covers 14 residues. Unmatched junction bases numbered 2, after V lost 1 base and J lost 6 bases. In nucleotides, the CDR3 is TGCAGTGCTAGAGTAGCGGGAGGTGCCGGGGAGCTGTTTTTT. Amino acid sequence: CSARVAGGAGELFF.

Notes on this clonotype: This sequence may be a read error, since a much larger clone differs from it by one base. The chain couples TRBV7-2 to TRBJ1-1; weak D call: TRBD1 (6 bases). Germline CDR1 and CDR2: SGHTA and FQGNSA. CDR3 size: 14 residues. The V end was cut by 5 bases, the J end by 5 bases, with 15 bases between. CDR3 in DNA: TGTGCCAGCAGCGTAGGGGGGGTCAGGACTGAAGCTTTCTTT. Protein: CASSVGGVRTEAFF. Variable domain in full (rest from reference TRBV7-2 and TRBJ1-1): GAGVSQSPSNKVTEKGKDVELRCDPISGHTALYWYRQSLGQGLEFLIYFQGNSAPDKSGLPSDRFSAERTGGSVSTLTIQRTQQEDSAVYLCASSVGGVRTEAFFGQGTRLTVV.